The 8 T cell receptor beta chains listed next were all sequenced from one sample in a study of CD8+ T cells in alopecia areata. Sequencing templates came from extracted RNA that was reverse transcribed into cDNA. Sequenced by immunoSEQ multiplex PCR; TCRdb stores in-frame clones only, minus some. Altogether under 250,000 clones are present, around 57% being singletons, with the ten largest covering approximately 1.4%. Stated treatment: oral pan-JAK inhibitor, 5-10 mg twice daily. The sample here was CD4+ T cells sorted from blood, taken at week 4, from a patient treated with tofacitinib. Receptors were obtained from a human donor with alopecia areata.

The chain employs TRBV29-1 and TRBJ2-1, with 10 bases aligning to TRBD2. V was clipped by 4 bases and J by 7 bases; unmatched bases: 7. There are 14 residues in the CDR3. Germline CDR1 SQVTM, CDR2 ANQGSEA. CDR3 in amino acids: CSVGTSGAPNEQFF. In DNA, the CDR3 is TGCAGCGTTGGTACTAGCGGGGCTCCGAATGAGCAGTTCTTC.

The table lists this clone with a few counts. The chain is built from TRBV7-2 and TRBJ1-1, with D possibly being TRBD1 (5 bases). V lost 5 bases, J lost 10 bases, and 20 bases lay in between. The CDR3 is 14 amino acids. The germline CDR1 and CDR2 sequences are SGHTA and FQGNSA. DNA for the CDR3: TGTGCCAGCAGCCCAAACTCCGGGGGTTACGGAGCTTTCTTT. Its translation: CASSPNSGGYGAFF.

This chain uses TRBV29-1 with TRBJ1-2, with 8 bases lining up with TRBD1. V lost 2 bases and J lost 7; bases outside the gene matches: 6. The germline CDR1 and CDR2 sequences are SQVTM and ANQGSEA. CDR3 length equals 13 residues. The chain's CDR3 is CSVEPRTGPGYTF. In nucleotides, the CDR3 is TGCAGCGTTGAACCGAGGACAGGGCCTGGCTACACCTTC.

V gene TRBV15 combines with J gene TRBJ2-2; D unresolved. The CDR3 has 14 amino acids. Per germline, CDR1 LNHNV and CDR2 YYDKDF (reference sequence). Trimming took 0 bases from V and 7 from J, leaving 9 bases between them. CDR3 DNA: TGTGCCACCAGCAGAGATGGACGCGGCGGGGAGCTGTTTTTT. Protein sequence: CATSRDGRGGELFF.

The chain recombines TRBV9 with TRBJ1-1; D is undetermined. Germline V gene lookup returns CDR1 SGDLS and CDR2 YYNGEE. This CDR3 has 13 amino acids. V was pared by 0 bases and J by 6 bases, with 9 bases between. CDR3 protein: CASSVVGSAEAFF. In DNA, the CDR3 is TGTGCCAGCAGCGTAGTTGGGTCCGCTGAAGCTTTCTTT.

In this sample, this clone turned up many times. The CDR3 loop reads CARGPRVFF. As DNA, the CDR3 is TGTGCCAGGGGACCGAGGGTGTTTTTT. The chain carries TRBV9 and TRBJ1-4; a weak D match, TRBD1 (5 bases). The CDR3 has 9 residues. Per germline, CDR1 SGDLS and CDR2 YYNGEE. Trimming took off 8 bases at V and 15 bases at J, with 11 bases between the two ends.

V and J are TRBV4-3 and TRBJ2-7, with no clear D. CDR3 length: 15 residues. Germline assignment: CDR1 LGHNA and CDR2 YSLEER. V was trimmed by 0 bases and J by 7 bases, leaving 16 bases between them. CDR3 nucleotide sequence: TGCGCCAGCAGCCAAGAGGCTGCTCTCCGGGTAGAGCAGTACTTC. This gives the protein CASSQEAALRVEQYF.

DNA for the CDR3: TGTGCCAGCAGTGAAGGGGGCGCCGGCAATCAGCCCCAGCATTTT. Its protein is CASSEGGAGNQPQHF. This chain uses TRBV5-6 with TRBJ1-5, with 7 bases that match TRBD1. The junction had 7 bases not matched to a gene; V was cut back by 5 bases and J by 2 bases. Germline CDR1 reads SGHDT; CDR2 reads YYEEEE. This CDR3 is 15 amino acids long.